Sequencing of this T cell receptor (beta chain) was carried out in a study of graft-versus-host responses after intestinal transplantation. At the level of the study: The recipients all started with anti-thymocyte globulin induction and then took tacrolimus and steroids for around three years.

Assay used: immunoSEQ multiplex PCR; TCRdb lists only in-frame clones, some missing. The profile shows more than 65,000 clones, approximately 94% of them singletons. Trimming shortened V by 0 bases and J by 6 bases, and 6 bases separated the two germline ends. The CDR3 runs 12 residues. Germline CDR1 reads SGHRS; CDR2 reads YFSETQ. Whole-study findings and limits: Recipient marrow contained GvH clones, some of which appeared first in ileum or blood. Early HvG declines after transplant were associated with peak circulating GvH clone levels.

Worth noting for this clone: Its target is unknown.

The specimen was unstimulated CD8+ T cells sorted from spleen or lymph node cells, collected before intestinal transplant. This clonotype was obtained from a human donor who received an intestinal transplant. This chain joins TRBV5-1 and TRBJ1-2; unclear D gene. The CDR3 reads CASSLGPNGYTF. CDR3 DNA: TGCGCCAGCAGCTTGGGACCGAATGGCTACACCTTC. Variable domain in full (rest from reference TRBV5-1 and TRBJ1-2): KAGVTQTPRYLIKTRGQQVTLSCSPISGHRSVSWYQQTPGQGLQFLFEYFSETQRNKGNFPGRFSGRQFSNSRSEMNVSTLELGDSALYLCASSLGPNGYTFGSGTRLTVV.